One TCR beta chain is described in this entry. Building of the TCR beta libraries involved iRepertoire HTBI primers and Arm-PCR of CDR3 regions. Source study methods: Identification across samples found some 60 TRBV and 12 to 15 TRBJ segments. MiXCR was run by TCRdb on the multiplex PCR reads, yielding one entry per CDR3 protein. The V and J calls, along with clone size, are taken from TCRdb and not from the paper's own processing. The table lists some 280,000 distinct CDR3 sequences, 22% of them singletons. This record comes from a study of regulatory T cells in long-lasting Graves disease. Across the whole study: To qualify as persistent, Graves' disease required over 5 years of antithyroid drugs with positive TSH receptor antibodies.

The sample's time point: persistent/refractory GD, antithyroid drugs over 5 years with positive TRAb. PBMC-extracted RNA yielded the TCR library. This CDR3 region has 14 residues. The V and J ends lost 2 bases and 4 bases respectively, with 8 bases between them. Germline values: CDR1 MDHEN, CDR2 SYDVKM. The V call is TRBV28, the J call TRBJ2-2, with D perhaps TRBD2 (5 bases). Here the sequenced sample was peripheral blood mononuclear cells (PBMCs), taken when the disease was refractory, from a patient treated with antithyroid drugs. The sequence derives from a female donor with Graves disease. CDR3 in DNA: TGTGCCAGCAGTTTACTTCTAGCCACCGGGGAGCTGTTTTTT. This codes for CASSLLLATGELFF.